One and the same sample provided the 31 T cell receptor beta chains below, sequenced in a study of cytomegalovirus exposure and HLA in healthy donors. The study ran its PCR with 60 Vbeta and 13 Jbeta primers. The repertoire was sequenced with immunoSEQ multiplex PCR; TCRdb's copy has only in-frame clones and lacks some. This table holds some 90,000 clones, around 80% found once. Sequencing input: PBMCs. The receptors come from a male donor in good health and CMV-seropositive.

The chain links TRBV28 to TRBJ2-7, with 8 bases lining up with TRBD2. V was pared by 6 bases and J by 6 bases, with 16 bases of the junction left unmatched. Germline assignment: CDR1 MDHEN and CDR2 SYDVKM. The CDR3 runs 16 residues. CDR3 in amino acids: CASSRPSTGGPFEQYF. The DNA of the CDR3 is TGTGCCAGCAGCCGGCCCTCGACGGGAGGGCCCTTCGAGCAGTACTTC.

This chain links TRBV7-6 with TRBJ2-3; no firm D call. Trimming stripped 3 bases from V and 1 base from J, with 11 bases between. This CDR3 region has 15 residues. The V gene's germline CDR1 is SGHVS and CDR2 FNYEAQ. The CDR3 region has the DNA TGTGCCAGCAGCTTTGCTGGGCAGGGCACAGATACGCAGTATTTT. The encoded protein is CASSFAGQGTDTQYF.

The V and J genes are TRBV7-2 and TRBJ2-2; D perhaps matches TRBD1 (6 bases). Trimming pared 5 bases from V and 4 bases from J, leaving 20 bases between. In germline, CDR1 is SGHTA, CDR2 FQGNSA. The CDR3 consists of 17 residues. The CDR3 spells CASSELPGDLGTGELFF. In DNA form, the CDR3 reads TGTGCCAGCAGCGAACTACCAGGGGATCTGGGCACCGGGGAGCTGTTTTTT. The full variable domain, in which reference TRBV7-2 and TRBJ2-2 provide the parts outside the CDR3, is GAGVSQSPSNKVTEKGKDVELRCDPISGHTALYWYRQSLGQGLEFLIYFQGNSAPDKSGLPSDRFSAERTGGSVSTLTIQRTQQEDSAVYLCASSELPGDLGTGELFFGEGSRLTVL.

The rearrangement joins TRBV18 to TRBJ1-2; TRBD1 agrees at 8 bases. Germline CDR1 and CDR2: KGHSH and LQKENI. Trimming cost V 2 bases and J 0 bases; bases outside gene matches: 8. There are 17 residues in the CDR3. CDR3 nucleotide sequence: TGTGCCAGCTCACCATCCCCGATACAGGGGGCTAACTATGGCTACACCTTC. Residues: CASSPSPIQGANYGYTF. Drawing the rest from reference TRBV18 and TRBJ1-2, the complete variable domain is NAGVMQNPRHLVRRRGQEARLRCSPMKGHSHVYWYRQLPEEGLKFMVYLQKENIIDESGMPKERFSAEFPKEGPSILRIQQVVRGDSAAYFCASSPSPIQGANYGYTFGSGTRLTVV.

The rearrangement links TRBV5-1 to TRBJ2-7, with 10 bases fitting TRBD2. CDR3 size: 15 residues. Unmatched junction bases numbered 7, after V lost 2 bases and J lost 5 bases. CDR1 is SGHRS and CDR2 is YFSETQ in the germline V gene. CDR3 amino acids: CASSLGLAGVDEQYF. The CDR3 bases are TGCGCCAGCAGCTTAGGGCTAGCGGGAGTCGACGAGCAGTACTTC.

This chain links TRBV27 with TRBJ2-5; 14 nucleotides line up with TRBD2. Germline V gene data show CDR1 as MNHEY and CDR2 as SMNVEV (reference sequence). The CDR3 is 17 amino acids. The V and J ends lost 6 bases and 5 bases, in that order; junction bases with no gene match: 11. The CDR3 reads CASRSHPTSGRGETQYF. CDR3 coding DNA: TGTGCCAGCAGATCCCACCCGACTAGCGGGAGGGGGGAGACCCAGTACTTC.

The chain links TRBV7-2 to TRBJ2-1; 10 bases map to TRBD1. Germline CDR1 SGHTA, CDR2 FQGNSA. With 4 bases clipped from V and 4 bases from J, the junction kept 10 bases outside the gene matches. The CDR3 runs 17 residues. CDR3 protein: CASSSVLRQGAYNEQFF. CDR3 DNA: TGTGCCAGCAGCTCGGTCCTCAGACAGGGGGCATACAATGAGCAGTTCTTC.

V is TRBV29-1 and J is TRBJ2-3; D not resolved. Germline lookup yields CDR1 SQVTM and CDR2 ANQGSEA. The CDR3 consists of 11 residues. Trimming removed 5 bases from V and 0 bases from J, with 3 bases in between. CDR3 bases: TGCAGCGTTCGGAGCACAGATACGCAGTATTTT. Amino acid sequence: CSVRSTDTQYF.

This clone was counted between two and nine times. This chain joins TRBV4-2 and TRBJ2-6, with D perhaps matching TRBD2 (6 bases). Trimming stripped 6 bases from V and 2 bases from J, with 14 bases between. Germline CDR1 LGHNA, CDR2 YNFKEQ. The length of the CDR3 is 16 residues. The DNA for the CDR3 is TGTGCCAGCAGTCCCGACGGCGGGGCTGGGGCCAACGTCCTGACTTTC. Translating it yields CASSPDGGAGANVLTF.

The chain couples TRBV30 to TRBJ1-2, with a weak D call TRBD1 (5 bases). Deletions cut 1 base from V and 5 bases from J, with 14 bases between. Per germline, CDR1 GTSNPN and CDR2 SVGIG (reference sequence). This CDR3 region has 14 residues. DNA for the CDR3: TGTGCCTGGAGTGAGCAGGGCCGAAGATATGGCTACACCTTC. Translating gives CAWSEQGRRYGYTF.

The chain recombines TRBV6-1 with TRBJ2-2; the D gene is possibly TRBD1 (5 bases). The germline V gene encodes CDR1 MNHNS and CDR2 SASEGT. This CDR3 is built from 14 residues. Trimming left V 3 bases short and J 6 bases short, with 11 bases between. CDR3 nucleotide sequence: TGTGCCAGCAGTGAGGCCCAGGGTGCCGGGGAGCTGTTTTTT. Amino acids: CASSEAQGAGELFF.

The chain combines TRBV5-6 with TRBJ1-1; TRBD1 agrees at 8 bases. The V segment lost 4 bases and the J segment 0 bases; nucleotides outside the gene matches: 5. Per germline, CDR1 SGHDT and CDR2 YYEEEE. The CDR3 extends over 15 amino acids. This CDR3 is CASSHPGGVNTEAFF. The CDR3 DNA follows: TGTGCCAGCAGCCATCCAGGGGGCGTGAACACTGAAGCTTTCTTT.

This sequence joins TRBV30 and TRBJ2-2; possible D gene TRBD1, 5 bases. The germline V gene has CDR1 GTSNPN and CDR2 SVGIG (reference sequence). The CDR3 is made up of 13 amino acids. Trimming left V 1 base short and J 6 bases short, with 9 bases between. CDR3 DNA sequence: TGTGCCTGGAGTGCCCAGGGCGCCGGGGAGCTGTTTTTT. Its protein is CAWSAQGAGELFF.

This rearrangement joins TRBV27 to TRBJ1-2; 12 bases agree with TRBD1. V trimming: 0 bases; J trimming: 4 bases; junction bases outside the gene matches: 3. This CDR3 spans 16 amino acids. CDR1 MNHEY and CDR2 SMNVEV come from the germline V gene (reference sequence). In DNA, the CDR3 is TGTGCCAGCAGTTTATCCGGGACAGGGGGCGTCTATGGCTACACCTTC. It is translated as CASSLSGTGGVYGYTF.

The CDR3: CASSISGQGAARYQETQYF. The CDR3 nucleotides read TGTGCCAGTAGCATTTCGGGACAGGGGGCCGCCCGGTACCAAGAGACCCAGTACTTC. V gene TRBV19 combines with J gene TRBJ2-5; 12 bases line up with TRBD1. The germline gives CDR1 LNHDA, CDR2 SQIVND (reference sequence). The CDR3 consists of 19 residues. V lost 6 bases to trimming and J lost 0 bases; unmatched junction nucleotides: 14.

The rearrangement joins TRBV19 to TRBJ2-5, with D possibly being TRBD1 (6 bases). The CDR3 consists of 13 residues. Between the trimmed V and J ends, which lost 4 bases and 3 bases, there was a span of 9 bases. The germline V gene encodes CDR1 LNHDA and CDR2 SQIVND (reference sequence). In DNA form, the CDR3 reads TGTGCCAGTAGTACCTACAGGGAAGAGACCCAGTACTTC. It codes for CASSTYREETQYF.

The rearrangement links TRBV7-6 to TRBJ2-2; D is possibly TRBD2 (6 bases). Trimming took 7 bases from V and 4 from J, leaving 13 bases between them. The CDR3 consists of 14 residues. Germline CDR1 reads SGHVS; CDR2 reads FNYEAQ. CDR3 sequence (DNA): TGTGCCAGCAACCGGGGACTTCGCACCGGGGAGCTGTTTTTT. Its protein is CASNRGLRTGELFF.

The V call is TRBV6-5, the J call TRBJ1-1, with a weak D call TRBD1 (5 bases). The CDR3 contains 14 residues. The V end was cut by 1 base, the J end by 4 bases, with 10 bases between. Germline loops: CDR1 MNHEY, CDR2 SVGAGI. The CDR3 loop reads CASSYLGVGTEAFF. The CDR3 bases are TGTGCCAGCAGTTACTTAGGGGTAGGCACTGAAGCTTTCTTT.

The rearrangement links TRBV27 to TRBJ2-7, with 14 nucleotides matching TRBD2. CDR3 length: 15 residues. Germline values: CDR1 MNHEY, CDR2 SMNVEV (reference sequence). V shed 7 bases and J 5 bases; nucleotides not matched to a gene: 7. The CDR3 DNA reads as TGTGCCAGCAACCAGGGACTAGCGGGAGTCCACGAGCAGTACTTC. It specifies CASNQGLAGVHEQYF.

The rearrangement links TRBV5-6 to TRBJ2-7; D perhaps matches TRBD2 (5 bases). Trimming cost V 6 bases and J 4 bases, with 14 bases left between them. The CDR3 is 13 amino acids. Germline CDR1 is SGHDT and CDR2 is YYEEEE. The DNA of the CDR3 is TGTGCCAGCACCTCAGACTATGGGTACGAGCAGTACTTC. Amino acid sequence: CASTSDYGYEQYF.

The J gene is TRBJ2-4, the V gene TRBV15, with D unresolved. Trimming took 0 bases from V and 0 from J, leaving 6 bases between them. Germline values: CDR1 LNHNV, CDR2 YYDKDF (reference sequence). There are 15 residues in the CDR3. The chain's CDR3 is CATSREKLAKNIQYF. CDR3 DNA sequence: TGTGCCACCAGCAGAGAAAAGCTAGCCAAAAACATTCAGTACTTC. Drawing the rest from reference TRBV15 and TRBJ2-4, the complete variable domain is DAMVIQNPRYQVTQFGKPVTLSCSQTLNHNVMYWYQQKSSQAPKLLFHYYDKDFNNEADTPDNFQSRRPNTSFCFLDIRSPGLGDTAMYLCATSREKLAKNIQYFGAGTRLSVL.

The chain recombines TRBV5-1 with TRBJ2-5; tentative D call: TRBD2 (7 bases). The J call may be faulty, since TRBJ2-7 better matches the DNA end. The V gene's germline CDR1 is SGHRS and CDR2 YFSETQ. This CDR3 contains 15 residues. The CDR3 DNA reads as TGCGCCAGCAGCGGAGGGGGGGGTAGGGGCTACGAGCAGTACTTC. Encoded protein: CASSGGGGRGYEQYF.

The CDR3 loop reads CASRGTETYEQYF. The CDR3 DNA follows: TGTGCCAGCAGGGGGACTGAAACCTACGAGCAGTACTTC. V is TRBV28 and J is TRBJ2-7; TRBD2 might be the D (6 bases). Germline CDR1 reads MDHEN; CDR2 reads SYDVKM. Trimming took off 6 bases at V and 2 bases at J, with 11 bases between the two ends. The length of the CDR3 is 13 residues.

This clone has just a few counts. This chain uses TRBV11-2 with TRBJ2-7; 8 bases agree with TRBD1. Germline CDR1 is SGHAT and CDR2 is FQNNGV. With 4 bases clipped from V and 3 bases from J, the junction kept 11 bases outside the gene matches. This CDR3 has 16 amino acids. The CDR3 DNA is TGTGCCAGCAGCTACGATGCGGGACAGGAGAACTACGAGCAGTACTTC. As protein: CASSYDAGQENYEQYF.

This chain uses TRBV28 with TRBJ1-1, with D tentatively TRBD1 (5 bases). This CDR3 contains 14 residues. Trimming shortened V by 6 bases and J by 5 bases, and 16 bases separated the two germline ends. From germline, CDR1 is MDHEN and CDR2 SYDVKM. In DNA form, the CDR3 reads TGTGCCAGCAGCCTCAGGCCCCGGGGGACTGAAGCTTTCTTT. This translates into CASSLRPRGTEAFF.

CDR3 bases: TGTGCCTGGTCCACAGGGAACAGGGTCGGTTCACCCCTCCACTTT. It specifies CAWSTGNRVGSPLHF. The chain has TRBV30 and TRBJ1-6, with a tentative D call TRBD1 (6 bases). Per germline, CDR1 GTSNPN and CDR2 SVGIG (reference sequence). V was cut by 5 bases and J by 9 bases, with 20 bases left in between. The CDR3 covers 15 residues.

This sequence joins TRBV9 and TRBJ1-3; 7 bases are shared with TRBD1. This CDR3 is 16 amino acids long. Germline V gene sequence: CDR1 SGDLS, CDR2 YYNGEE. V lost 4 bases to trimming and J lost 1 base; unmatched junction nucleotides: 8. The CDR3 DNA sequence: TGTGCCAGCAGCTCCTCCTTGACAGGGTCTGGAAACACCATATATTTT. Translated, it gives CASSSSLTGSGNTIYF.

The genes are TRBV9 and TRBJ1-3; TRBD1 aligns across 7 bases. The germline gives CDR1 SGDLS, CDR2 YYNGEE. With V trimmed by 2 bases and J by 0 bases, 2 bases remained unmatched. This CDR3 spans 15 amino acids. The CDR3 loop is CASSVDRDSGNTIYF. CDR3 in DNA: TGTGCCAGCAGCGTCGACAGGGACTCTGGAAACACCATATATTTT.

This chain connects TRBV30 to TRBJ1-5, with TRBD1 matching 7 bases. This CDR3 comprises 12 residues. V dropped 6 bases and J dropped 6; count of bases not matched to a gene: 5. The germline V gene encodes CDR1 GTSNPN and CDR2 SVGIG (reference sequence). CDR3 coding DNA: TGTGCCTGCCAGGGGGGTGGTCAGCCCCAGCATTTT. It specifies CACQGGGQPQHF.

The rearrangement joins TRBV5-6 to TRBJ1-4; no clear D. Germline V lookup: CDR1 SGHDT, CDR2 YYEEEE. The CDR3 is 14 residues long. The V end was cut by 4 bases, the J end by 8 bases, with 15 bases between. CDR3 nucleotide sequence: TGTGCCAGCAGCGCCGGCTGGGCGGGGGAAAAACTGTTTTTT. Amino acids: CASSAGWAGEKLFF.

V and J are TRBV5-4 and TRBJ2-7; 10 nucleotides match TRBD2. CDR3 length equals 15 residues. Germline-derived CDR1 and CDR2 are SGHNT and YYREEE (reference sequence). The ends lost 4 bases at V and 3 bases at J; junction bases unmatched: 7. The chain's CDR3 is CASSPLGTSVYEQYF. The DNA for the CDR3 is TGTGCCAGCAGCCCCCTCGGGACTAGCGTCTACGAGCAGTACTTC.